This entry lists 21 T cell receptor beta chains sequenced from one sample in a study of cytomegalovirus exposure and HLA in healthy donors. With 60 Vbeta and 13 Jbeta primers, the PCR was carried out. Only in-frame clones appear in the TCRdb table, and some are missing; sequencing was by immunoSEQ multiplex PCR. The sample has around 200,000 clones; approximately 88% are singletons. The material sequenced was PBMCs. All receptors derive from a woman between 45 and 60 years old in good health and CMV-seropositive.

The V gene is TRBV6-6, the J gene TRBJ1-2; 8 positions match TRBD1. The trim removed 6 bases at V and 6 bases at J, leaving 9 bases unmatched. Germline V lookup: CDR1 MNHNY, CDR2 SVGAGI (reference sequence). This CDR3 contains 14 residues. As DNA, the CDR3 is TGTGCCAGCAGAGAAATGGACAGGGCGGATGGCTACACCTTC. This translates into CASREMDRADGYTF.

The V gene is TRBV10-3, the J gene TRBJ1-6, with D perhaps TRBD1 (5 bases). Germline-derived CDR1 and CDR2 are ENHRY and SYGVKD. V lost 10 bases and J 5 bases, leaving 15 bases between the germline ends. CDR3 length: 14 amino acids. CDR3 nucleotides: TGTGCCAGCAGATTGACAGAGAATAATTCACCCCTCCACTTT. Its translation is CASRLTENNSPLHF.

This chain joins TRBV6-1 and TRBJ1-5, with a tentative D call TRBD1 (6 bases). Trimming left V 2 bases short and J 0 bases short, with 8 bases between. Per the germline V gene, CDR1 is MNHNS and CDR2 is SASEGT. CDR3 length: 15 residues. CDR3: CASSETGYSNQPQHF. CDR3 nucleotides: TGTGCCAGCAGTGAAACAGGGTATAGCAATCAGCCCCAGCATTTT.

The gene calls are TRBV19 and TRBJ1-5, with TRBD1 matching 10 bases. The CDR3 extends over 17 amino acids. Germline loops: CDR1 LNHDA, CDR2 SQIVND (reference sequence). After removal of 4 bases from V and 2 bases from J, the junction contained 8 bases not matched to a gene. CDR3 sequence (DNA): TGTGCCAGTAGTAACCGGGACAGGGGTGGTGGCAATCAGCCCCAGCATTTT. Residues: CASSNRDRGGGNQPQHF.

This clone was observed a single time. The J gene is TRBJ1-1, the V gene TRBV7-8, with D perhaps matching TRBD1 (5 bases). Deletions cut 2 bases from V and 9 bases from J, with 19 bases between. Germline values: CDR1 SGHVS, CDR2 FQNEAQ. This CDR3 contains 15 residues. The CDR3 nucleotides read TGTGCCAGCAGCTTATCCGGGGGGAGGGAGGGTAAAGCTTTCTTT. Encoded protein: CASSLSGGREGKAFF.

The V gene is TRBV18, the J gene TRBJ2-7; TRBD2 is a possible D gene (6 bases). The CDR3 runs 18 residues. Trimming removed 2 bases at V and 3 bases at J, with 23 bases between. The germline CDR1 and CDR2 sequences are KGHSH and LQKENI. The CDR3: CASSPFNPAGAFLYEQYF. CDR3 in DNA: TGTGCCAGCTCACCATTTAATCCAGCGGGCGCCTTCCTCTACGAGCAGTACTTC.

The V gene is TRBV29-1, the J gene TRBJ2-3, with 7 bases that match TRBD1. V shed 6 bases and J 2 bases; nucleotides not matched to a gene: 5. The germline CDR1 and CDR2 sequences are SQVTM and ANQGSEA. This CDR3 has 13 amino acids. CDR3 region: CSVTGAATDTQYF. DNA for the CDR3: TGCAGCGTCACAGGGGCCGCCACAGATACGCAGTATTTT.

The chain employs TRBV27 and TRBJ2-5; 7 nucleotides agree with TRBD2. This CDR3 is 14 amino acids long. Germline loops: CDR1 MNHEY, CDR2 SMNVEV (reference sequence). V was clipped by 5 bases and J by 5 bases; unmatched bases: 8. The CDR3 region has the DNA TGTGCCAGCAGTGCCACACTAGCGTGGGAGACCCAGTACTTC. Residues: CASSATLAWETQYF.

The chain combines TRBV28 with TRBJ2-5; 14 nucleotides match TRBD2. CDR3 size: 16 residues. Per the germline V gene, CDR1 is MDHEN and CDR2 is SYDVKM. With V trimmed by 2 bases and J by 1 base, 0 bases remained unmatched. The chain's CDR3 is CASSLGTSGGQETQYF. For the CDR3, the DNA is TGTGCCAGCAGTTTAGGGACTAGCGGGGGCCAAGAGACCCAGTACTTC. The complete variable domain, with remaining parts taken from reference TRBV28 and TRBJ2-5, reads DVKVTQSSRYLVKRTGEKVFLECVQDMDHENMFWYRQDPGLGLRLIYFSYDVKMKEKGDIPEGYSVSREKKERFSLILESASTNQTSMYLCASSLGTSGGQETQYFGPGTRLLVL.

This clone showed up just once. The J gene is TRBJ1-2, the V gene TRBV4-1, with D possibly being TRBD1 (5 bases). The CDR3 sequence is 14 residues long. Germline V gene sequence: CDR1 MGHRA, CDR2 YSYEKL. V lost 2 bases, J lost 0 bases, and 7 bases lay in between. The CDR3 DNA follows: TGCGCCAGCAGCCAACAGGGTTCTAACTATGGCTACACCTTC. It is translated as CASSQQGSNYGYTF.

The gene calls are TRBV6-5 and TRBJ2-7, with 7 bases matching TRBD1. Germline CDR1 is MNHEY and CDR2 is SVGAGI. The CDR3 length is 15 residues. After removal of 6 bases from V and 2 bases from J, the junction contained 10 bases not matched to a gene. DNA of the CDR3: TGTGCCAGCAGGTTGGGACAGTTGTTCACCTACGAGCAGTACTTC. Translating gives CASRLGQLFTYEQYF.

J is TRBJ2-3 and V is TRBV7-2, with unresolved D. Germline V gives CDR1 SGHTA, CDR2 FQGNSA. The CDR3 loop spans 16 amino acids. Trimming removed 3 bases at V and 1 base at J, with 14 bases between. The CDR3 here is CASSLVAGRRTDTQYF. The CDR3 bases are TGTGCCAGCAGCTTGGTGGCAGGAAGACGCACAGATACGCAGTATTTT.

To note about this clone: This sample also contains other DNA sequences that code for the same CDR3. The rearrangement uses TRBV4-1 and TRBJ1-2; D is ambiguous. V was pared by 0 bases and J by 8 bases, with 19 bases between. Germline V gene lookup returns CDR1 MGHRA and CDR2 YSYEKL. The length of the CDR3 is 16 residues. The CDR3 bases are TGCGCCAGCAGCCAAGATCCTTGGGCGGGAAAGGGAGGCTACACCTTC. Its protein product is CASSQDPWAGKGGYTF.

The chain recombines TRBV5-4 with TRBJ2-3; TRBD2 matches 15 bases. The germline V gene has CDR1 SGHNT and CDR2 YYREEE (reference sequence). The CDR3 extends over 15 amino acids. J gave up 8 bases and V 4 bases, and 5 bases lay outside the gene matches. The CDR3 is CASSDWTSGRGTQYF. The DNA of the CDR3 is TGTGCCAGCAGCGACTGGACTAGCGGGAGGGGTACGCAGTATTTT.

The rearrangement links TRBV11-1 to TRBJ2-1; 13 nucleotides align to TRBD2. The CDR3 spans 17 residues. V was clipped by 5 bases and J by 7 bases; unmatched bases: 11. Germline values: CDR1 SGHAT, CDR2 FQDESV (reference sequence). This CDR3 is CASSELAGGPMVNEQFF. In DNA, the CDR3 is TGTGCCAGCAGCGAACTAGCGGGGGGGCCGATGGTAAATGAGCAGTTCTTC. Complete variable domain (other parts from reference TRBV11-1 and TRBJ2-1): EAEVAQSPRYKITEKSQAVAFWCDPISGHATLYWYRQILGQGPELLVQFQDESVVDDSQLPKDRFSAERLKGVDSTLKIQPAELGDSAMYLCASSELAGGPMVNEQFFGPGTRLTVL.

This rearrangement joins TRBV19 to TRBJ1-3; no definite D call. Looked up from germline, CDR1 is LNHDA and CDR2 is SQIVND (reference sequence). The V and J ends lost 5 bases and 0 bases respectively, with 11 bases between them. CDR3 size: 15 residues. CDR3 protein: CASSLDFNSGNTIYF. In DNA, the CDR3 is TGTGCCAGTAGTCTCGACTTTAACTCTGGAAACACCATATATTTT.

This rearrangement joins TRBV2 to TRBJ2-7; D unclear. V was cut by 6 bases and J by 3 bases, with 6 bases left in between. Germline V gene sequence: CDR1 SNHLY, CDR2 FYNNEI. This CDR3 spans 11 amino acids. The CDR3: CASSPFYEQYF. CDR3 bases: TGTGCCAGCAGCCCATTCTACGAGCAGTACTTC.

This sequence joins TRBV7-9 and TRBJ1-3; unclear D gene. The CDR3 extends over 13 amino acids. Looked up from germline, CDR1 is SEHNR and CDR2 is FQNEAQ (reference sequence). V lost 5 bases to trimming and J lost 4 bases, with 9 bases between them. The CDR3 region has the DNA TGTGCCAGCAGCCCCCCCCAGGGAAACACCATATATTTT. Protein sequence: CASSPPQGNTIYF.

V is TRBV4-2 and J is TRBJ1-2; the D gene is possibly TRBD1 (5 bases). Germline V CDR1 and CDR2: LGHNA, YNFKEQ. V shed 4 bases and J shed 5 bases, with 14 bases lying between them. This CDR3 is built from 14 residues. The CDR3 coding sequence is TGTGCCAGCAGCCCCTCGGGAGGGGAGTATGGCTACACCTTC. Residues: CASSPSGGEYGYTF.

The chain carries TRBV4-1 and TRBJ2-5; weak D call: TRBD2 (5 bases). The J call may be mistaken, given a closer DNA end match to TRBJ2-7. Germline CDR1 MGHRA, CDR2 YSYEKL. This CDR3 is built from 17 residues. DNA for the CDR3: TGCGCCAGCAGCCAAGAAACGGCCGACTACCGGGCCTACGAGCAGTACTTC. This sequence encodes CASSQETADYRAYEQYF.

The chain joins TRBV19 to TRBJ1-2, with a possible D match to TRBD1 (5 bases). This CDR3 contains 12 residues. The ends were cut back, 3 bases at V and 6 bases at J, with 8 bases in the middle. Germline V gene data show CDR1 as LNHDA and CDR2 as SQIVND (reference sequence). The CDR3 nucleotides read TGTGCCAGTAGTATCCCAGGGCATGGCTACACCTTC. Its translation: CASSIPGHGYTF.